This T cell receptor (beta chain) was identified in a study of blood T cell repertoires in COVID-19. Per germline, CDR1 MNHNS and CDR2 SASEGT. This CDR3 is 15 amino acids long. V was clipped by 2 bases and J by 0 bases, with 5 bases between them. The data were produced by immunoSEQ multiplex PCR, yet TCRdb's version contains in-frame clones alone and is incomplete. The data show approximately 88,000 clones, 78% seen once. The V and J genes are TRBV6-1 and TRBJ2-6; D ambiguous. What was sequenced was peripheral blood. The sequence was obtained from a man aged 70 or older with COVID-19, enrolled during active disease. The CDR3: CASSERSSGANVLTF. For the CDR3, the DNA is TGTGCCAGCAGTGAAAGGAGCTCTGGGGCCAACGTCCTGACTTTC.